These 3 T cell receptor beta chains were all obtained from the same sample, sequenced in a study of cytomegalovirus exposure and HLA in healthy donors. The PCR contained 60 Vbeta and 13 Jbeta primers. Generated by immunoSEQ multiplex PCR, the TCRdb table keeps only in-frame clones and is missing some. The sample holds 150,000 to 200,000 clones, 80% to 85% seen once. Specimen: PBMCs. Every receptor here comes from a man aged 50 to 59 in good health and CMV-seropositive.

The V call is TRBV2, the J call TRBJ1-4; D not resolved. Trimming shortened V by 1 base and J by 10 bases, and 13 bases separated the two germline ends. The CDR3 covers 14 residues. CDR1 is SNHLY and CDR2 is FYNNEI in the germline V gene. The CDR3 DNA follows: TGTGCCAGCAGTGAAGGGGTGGTTGGCGGAAAACTGTTTTTT. Translating it yields CASSEGVVGGKLFF.

The V gene is TRBV7-2, the J gene TRBJ1-1, with a tentative D call TRBD1 (6 bases). With 0 bases removed from V and 5 bases from J, the gap between germline ends came to 13 bases. This CDR3 is built from 15 residues. The germline V gene encodes CDR1 SGHTA and CDR2 FQGNSA. CDR3 sequence (DNA): TGTGCCAGCAGCTTAGCGCACGGGGGGCAGACTGAAGCTTTCTTT. The encoded protein is CASSLAHGGQTEAFF.

This rearrangement joins TRBV7-9 to TRBJ1-1, with 7 bases aligning to TRBD1. Per germline, CDR1 SEHNR and CDR2 FQNEAQ (reference sequence). This CDR3 comprises 17 residues. J was trimmed by 0 bases and V by 6 bases; bases with no gene match: 13. The CDR3 region is CASRPPGQFLMNTEAFF. The CDR3, as DNA: TGTGCCAGCAGGCCTCCGGGACAGTTTCTAATGAACACTGAAGCTTTCTTT.